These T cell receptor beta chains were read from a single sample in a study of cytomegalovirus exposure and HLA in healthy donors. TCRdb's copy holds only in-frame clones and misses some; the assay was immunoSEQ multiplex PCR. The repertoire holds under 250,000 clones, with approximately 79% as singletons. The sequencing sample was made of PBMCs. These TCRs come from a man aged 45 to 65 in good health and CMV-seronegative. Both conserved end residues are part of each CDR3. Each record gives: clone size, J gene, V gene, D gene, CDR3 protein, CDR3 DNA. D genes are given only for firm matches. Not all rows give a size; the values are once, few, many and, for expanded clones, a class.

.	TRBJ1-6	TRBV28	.	CASSLPGRINSPLHF	TGTGCCAGCAGCCTCCCAGGGCGGATAAACTCACCCCTCCACTTT
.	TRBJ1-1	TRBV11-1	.	CASSLTVMNTEAFF	TGTGCCAGCAGCCTGACAGTTATGAACACTGAAGCTTTCTTT
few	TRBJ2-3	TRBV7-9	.	CASSLGRRRGDTQYF	TGTGCCAGCAGCTTGGGCAGGAGGCGTGGGGATACGCAGTATTTT
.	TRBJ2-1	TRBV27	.	CASSTLPTIYNEQFF	TGTGCCAGCAGTACCCTACCTACCATCTACAATGAGCAGTTCTTC
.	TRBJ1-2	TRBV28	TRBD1	CASSSRTGPTF	TGTGCCAGCAGTTCTCGGACAGGTCCGACCTTC
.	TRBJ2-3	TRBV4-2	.	CASSQGSGSDTQYF	TGTGCCAGCAGCCAAGGGTCAGGGTCAGATACGCAGTATTTT
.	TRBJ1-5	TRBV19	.	CASKDRSNQPQHF	TGTGCCAGTAAAGACAGAAGCAATCAGCCCCAGCATTTT
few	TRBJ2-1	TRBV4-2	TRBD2	CASSQDVGGRAWGEQFF	TGTGCCAGCAGCCAAGATGTCGGCGGGAGGGCCTGGGGTGAGCAGTTCTTC
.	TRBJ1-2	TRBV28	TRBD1	CASHTGGNYGYTF	TGTGCCAGCCATACAGGGGGCAACTATGGCTACACCTTC
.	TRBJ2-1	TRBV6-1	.	CASSEKPPGYNEQFF	TGTGCCAGCAGTGAAAAACCCCCGGGGTACAATGAGCAGTTCTTC
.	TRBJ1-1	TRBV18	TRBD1	CASSPTGGGNTEAFF	TGTGCCAGCTCACCTACAGGGGGAGGAAACACTGAAGCTTTCTTT
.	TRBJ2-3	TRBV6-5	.	CAAREGVRTDTQYF	TGTGCCGCGCGGGAAGGGGTTCGAACAGATACGCAGTATTTT
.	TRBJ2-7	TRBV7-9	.	CASSRPGVTDHEQYF	TGTGCCAGCAGCCGACCCGGCGTGACAGACCACGAGCAGTACTTC
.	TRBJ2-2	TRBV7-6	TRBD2	CASSSGLAGGPGGELFF	TGTGCCAGCAGCTCCGGACTAGCGGGAGGGCCCGGCGGGGAGCTGTTTTTT
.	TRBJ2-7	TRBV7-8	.	CASSLTSGTYEQYF	TGTGCCAGCAGCTTAACTTCGGGGACCTACGAGCAGTACTTC
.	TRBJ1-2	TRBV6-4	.	CASSPTRARAGLGYGYTF	TGTGCCAGCAGCCCGACGCGAGCCAGGGCTGGCTTGGGCTATGGCTACACCTTC
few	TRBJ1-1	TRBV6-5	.	CASSYSIGTQNTEAFF	TGTGCCAGCAGTTACTCGATTGGGACACAGAACACTGAAGCTTTCTTT
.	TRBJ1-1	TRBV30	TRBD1	CAWSVQGTGMNTEAFF	TGTGCCTGGAGTGTACAGGGGACAGGCATGAACACTGAAGCTTTCTTT
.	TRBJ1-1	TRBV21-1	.	CASRTGEGETEAFF	TGTGCCAGCAGGACAGGGGAGGGAGAAACTGAAGCTTTCTTT
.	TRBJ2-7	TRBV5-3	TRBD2	CARSYSGGPAYEQYF	TGTGCCAGAAGTTATAGCGGGGGGCCGGCCTACGAGCAGTACTTC
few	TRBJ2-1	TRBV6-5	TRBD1	CASSEIRQGGEQFF	TGTGCCAGCAGTGAAATTAGACAGGGCGGTGAGCAGTTCTTC
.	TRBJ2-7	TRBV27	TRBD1	CASSLGRGPYEQYF	TGTGCCAGCAGTTTGGGCAGGGGGCCCTACGAGCAGTACTTC
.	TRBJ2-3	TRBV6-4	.	CASSESTSWFADTQYF	TGTGCCAGCAGTGAGTCGACTAGTTGGTTCGCAGATACGCAGTATTTT
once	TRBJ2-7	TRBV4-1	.	CASSRGSNPDYEQYF	TGCGCCAGCAGCCGCGGGTCCAACCCGGACTACGAGCAGTACTTC
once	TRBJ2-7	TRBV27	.	CASSYGTNSYEQYF	TGTGCCAGCAGTTACGGGACAAACTCCTACGAGCAGTACTTC
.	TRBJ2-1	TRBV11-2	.	CASSYRQVSSYNEQFF	TGTGCCAGCAGCTATCGACAGGTAAGCTCCTACAATGAGCAGTTCTTC
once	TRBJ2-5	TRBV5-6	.	CASSSTYKGETQYF	TGTGCCAGCAGCTCGACTTATAAGGGGGAGACCCAGTACTTC
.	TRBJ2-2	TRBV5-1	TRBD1	CASSREGTGLNTGELFF	TGCGCCAGCAGCAGAGAGGGGACAGGCCTGAACACCGGGGAGCTGTTTTTT
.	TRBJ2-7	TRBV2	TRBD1	CASRAGTGITYEQYF	TGTGCCAGCAGAGCTGGGACAGGGATAACCTACGAGCAGTACTTC
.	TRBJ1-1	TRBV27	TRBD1	CATRTGAGGTEAFF	TGTGCCACGCGGACAGGGGCAGGAGGCACTGAAGCTTTCTTT
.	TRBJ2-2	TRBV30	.	CAWSGYTNTGELFF	TGTGCCTGGAGTGGGTACACGAACACCGGGGAGCTGTTTTTT
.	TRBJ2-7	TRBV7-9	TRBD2	CATARGTSGINEQYF	TGTGCCACCGCCCGAGGGACTAGCGGGATCAACGAGCAGTACTTC
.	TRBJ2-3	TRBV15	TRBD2	CATSRASGSGSDTQYF	TGTGCCACCAGCAGAGCTAGCGGGAGTGGATCAGATACGCAGTATTTT
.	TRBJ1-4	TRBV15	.	CATSRDTGNEKLFF	TGTGCCACCAGCAGAGACACCGGGAATGAAAAACTGTTTTTT
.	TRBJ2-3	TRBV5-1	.	CASSLAQGRDTQYF	TGCGCCAGCAGCTTGGCGCAGGGCAGGGATACGCAGTATTTT
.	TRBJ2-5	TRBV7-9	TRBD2	CASSLGTSAYQETQYF	TGTGCCAGCAGCTTAGGGACTAGCGCGTACCAAGAGACCCAGTACTTC
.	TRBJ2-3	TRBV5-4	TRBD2	CASSSGLAGASDTQYF	TGTGCCAGCAGCTCGGGACTAGCGGGAGCTTCAGATACGCAGTATTTT
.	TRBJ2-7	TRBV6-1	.	CAGQPEAYSYEQYF	TGTGCCGGACAGCCTGAAGCGTACTCCTACGAGCAGTACTTC
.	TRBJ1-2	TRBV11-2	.	CASSYTLGQINYGYTF	TGTGCCAGCAGTTATACACTCGGACAGATAAACTATGGCTACACCTTC
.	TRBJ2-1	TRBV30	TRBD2	CAWMGLAGGDNEQFF	TGTGCCTGGATGGGACTAGCGGGAGGGGACAATGAGCAGTTCTTC
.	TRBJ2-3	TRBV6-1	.	CASSEAHSVPRGSSRDTQYF	TGTGCCAGCAGTGAAGCGCACTCCGTCCCGAGAGGGTCTTCCAGGGATACGCAGTATTTT
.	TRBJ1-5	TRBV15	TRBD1	CATTPETGGFQPQHF	TGTGCCACCACCCCAGAGACAGGGGGCTTTCAGCCCCAGCATTTT
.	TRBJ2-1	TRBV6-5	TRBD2	CASSYQAGDYNEQFF	TGTGCCAGCAGTTACCAAGCGGGAGACTACAATGAGCAGTTCTTC
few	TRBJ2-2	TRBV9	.	CASSVDLNTGELFF	TGTGCCAGCAGCGTCGACTTAAACACCGGGGAGCTGTTTTTT